The sequence of this T cell receptor (beta chain) was determined in a study of shared clonotypes between healthy human individuals. Study findings and constraints: Sampling was confined to blood; repertoires within tissues likely differ.

About this clone itself: Its antigen is not known.

Study donors comprised healthy, HIV-negative adults devoid of recent acute infection or vaccination. Partitioning of CD4+ cells yielded a CD45RA+ naive subset and a CD45RA-negative memory subset. Trimming removed 7 bases at V and 1 base at J, with 13 bases between. Germline V gene data show CDR1 as LNHDA and CDR2 as SQIVND (reference sequence). The CDR3 loop spans 15 amino acids. Using immunoSEQ multiplex PCR, the repertoire was profiled, and TCRdb retains in-frame clones only, with some absent. The sample yields 190,000 or so clones, 66% seen once. Sequenced material: memory CD4+ T cells sorted from blood. As to subset: CD45RA-negative fraction. The clonotype originates from a man aged 25 to 40 in good health. The chain employs TRBV19 and TRBJ2-2; D is undetermined. CDR3 amino acids: CASIGVPQNTGELFF. DNA for the CDR3: TGTGCCAGTATTGGAGTACCCCAGAACACCGGGGAGCTGTTTTTT.